Listed below are T cell receptor beta chains from one sample, sequenced in a study of cytomegalovirus exposure and HLA in healthy donors. Clones were sequenced by immunoSEQ multiplex PCR, and TCRdb holds only the in-frame ones, with some missing. Seen here are more than 55,000 clones, roughly 87% observed once, and the top ten hold roughly 15%. Sequencing used PBMCs. These receptor sequences come from a woman between 18 and 29 years old in good health and CMV-seronegative. CDR3s include the opening cysteine and the closing phenylalanine or tryptophan. The D gene is left open where the match is weak. Not every row has a clone size; where given, it reads once, few, many or a size class.

D gene	clone size	V gene	J gene	CDR3 length	CDR3 DNA	CDR3 protein
NA	NA	TRBV6-1	TRBJ1-2	14	TGTGCCAGCACCACAAAAACAGCCCACGGCGGCTACACCTTC	CASTTKTAHGGYTF
NA	NA	TRBV21-1	TRBJ2-1	16	TGTGCCAGCAGCAAAGGCGGCGGGAGCTCCTACAATGAGCAGTTCTTC	CASSKGGGSSYNEQFF
TRBD1	NA	TRBV9	TRBJ2-7	12	TGTGCCAGCAGCAGGGTCGGGGACAGGTTGAACTTC	CASSRVGDRLNF
TRBD2	NA	TRBV5-1	TRBJ2-5	14	TGCGCCAGCAGCTTAGCCCTAGCGGAAGAGACCCAGTACTTC	CASSLALAEETQYF
NA	NA	TRBV7-8	TRBJ2-7	15	TGTGCCAGCGTATGGGGGGGGCAGGGCGCCTACGAGCAGTACTTC	CASVWGGQGAYEQYF
NA	NA	TRBV10-3	TRBJ2-5	13	TGTGCCATCAGTGAGAGCGCTAAAGAGACCCAGTACTTC	CAISESAKETQYF
TRBD2	NA	TRBV15	TRBJ2-1	15	TGTGCCACCAGCAGAGTTGCGGGAGGGTACAATGAGCAGTTCTTC	CATSRVAGGYNEQFF
NA	NA	TRBV5-4	TRBJ2-3	16	TGTGCCAGCAGCTTGGGGGGGCTTTACCGCACAGATACGCAGTATTTT	CASSLGGLYRTDTQYF
NA	once	TRBV27	TRBJ2-2	14	TGTGCCAGCAGTTTTAACCCTCAGGCCGGGGAGCTGTTTTTT	CASSFNPQAGELFF
TRBD2	NA	TRBV27	TRBJ2-2	18	TGTGCCAGCTCCTCACTAGCGGGCCAGGGGGTGGCGACCGGGGAGCTGTTTTTT	CASSSLAGQGVATGELFF
NA	NA	TRBV9	TRBJ1-1	13	TGTGCCAGCAGCCGCCAGTTGAACACTGAAGCTTTCTTT	CASSRQLNTEAFF
TRBD2	NA	TRBV5-4	TRBJ2-7	15	TGTGCCAGCAGCTTGCCTAGCGGGGGTTCCTACGAGCAGTACTTC	CASSLPSGGSYEQYF
TRBD2	NA	TRBV18	TRBJ2-7	15	TGTGCCAGCTCCTTATATACTAGCGGGACAGACGAGCAGTACTTC	CASSLYTSGTDEQYF
NA	NA	TRBV21-1	TRBJ2-7	13	TGTGCCAGCAGCAGCGTCACTAGCCGTACGGAGTACTTC	CASSSVTSRTEYF
TRBD2	few	TRBV29-1	TRBJ2-1	16	TGCAGCGTTGTTGGAGGGTGGGGGGGAAACACCAATGAGCAGTTCTTC	CSVVGGWGGNTNEQFF
TRBD2	NA	TRBV27	TRBJ2-1	17	TGCGCCAGCAGTCCGCGACTAGCGGGCCATTCCTACAATGAGCAGTTCTTC	CASSPRLAGHSYNEQFF
TRBD1	NA	TRBV15	TRBJ2-5	16	TGTGCCACCAGCAGCCTAATTCTGACAGGGGAAGAGACCCAGTACTTC	CATSSLILTGEETQYF
TRBD1	NA	TRBV29-1	TRBJ1-1	14	TGCAGCGCGGGGGGGGACAGGGGATCCACTGAAGCTTTCTTT	CSAGGDRGSTEAFF
NA	NA	TRBV13	TRBJ2-5	14	TGTGCCAGCAGCTTTGGTGGGGCCCAAGAGACCCAGTACTTC	CASSFGGAQETQYF
TRBD2	NA	TRBV10-2	TRBJ2-1	15	TGCGCCAGCAGAATAGCGGGGGCACCCAACAATGAGCAGTTCTTC	CASRIAGAPNNEQFF
NA	NA	TRBV28	TRBJ2-5	14	TGTGCCAGCAACCCGGACTTATTCGGGGAGACCCAGTACTTC	CASNPDLFGETQYF
NA	NA	TRBV13	TRBJ1-1	14	TGTGCCAGCAGCTTGGACAGTCTGAACACTGAAGCTTTCTTT	CASSLDSLNTEAFF
NA	NA	TRBV5-1	TRBJ1-5	14	TGCGCCAGCAGCTTGGAGGGGTTAGGGCAGCCCCAGCATTTT	CASSLEGLGQPQHF
TRBD1	NA	TRBV5-8	TRBJ1-2	14	TGTGCCAGCAGCTGGACAGGGGCGACCTATGGCTACACCTTC	CASSWTGATYGYTF
TRBD2	once	TRBV4-2	TRBJ2-3	16	TGTGCCAGCAGCCAAGATCTAGCGGGAAGCACAGATACGCAGTATTTT	CASSQDLAGSTDTQYF
TRBD1	NA	TRBV9	TRBJ2-7	13	TGTGCCAGCTCCAGGACAGGGTATAGCGAGCAGTACTTC	CASSRTGYSEQYF
NA	NA	TRBV6-5	TRBJ1-5	13	TGTGCCAGCAGACACAGGGAAGGTTGGCCCCAGCATTTT	CASRHREGWPQHF
NA	NA	TRBV10-1	TRBJ2-2	14	TGCGCCAGCAGTGGGACAACGAACACCGGGGAGCTGTTTTTT	CASSGTTNTGELFF
TRBD1	NA	TRBV19	TRBJ2-7	16	TGTGCCAGTAGTATCCGGAGACGGGACAGGGTCTCTGAGCAGTACTTC	CASSIRRRDRVSEQYF
TRBD1	NA	TRBV18	TRBJ2-4	15	TGTGCCAGCTCACCGGGACAGGGGGCTGGAAACATTCAGTACTTC	CASSPGQGAGNIQYF
NA	NA	TRBV28	TRBJ2-7	12	TGTGCCAGCAGTTTGGGCAACTACGAGCAGTACTTC	CASSLGNYEQYF
NA	few	TRBV9	TRBJ2-1	14	TGTGCCAGCAGCGTGGGGGGCTCCTACAATGAGCAGTTCTTC	CASSVGGSYNEQFF
TRBD1	NA	TRBV27	TRBJ1-6	15	TGTGCCAGCAGTTTCGGGACAGGGGGCTATTCACCCCTCCACTTT	CASSFGTGGYSPLHF
NA	NA	TRBV6-5	TRBJ2-7	13	TGTGCCGCTCGCGGGGGCGCATCCTACGAGCAGTACTTC	CAARGGASYEQYF
NA	NA	TRBV4-2	TRBJ2-2	12	TGTGCCAGCAGTCTAGGGGCCGGGGAGCTGTTTTTT	CASSLGAGELFF
NA	NA	TRBV27	TRBJ2-7	14	TGTGCCAGCAGTTTGGATAGGACAAACTACGAGCAGTACTTC	CASSLDRTNYEQYF
TRBD2	NA	TRBV7-2	TRBJ2-1	15	TGTGCCAGCAGGGAACCGGGACTAGCGCACAATGAGCAGTTCTTC	CASREPGLAHNEQFF
TRBD1	NA	TRBV19	TRBJ1-5	13	TGTGCCAGTACAGGGGGCGTCAATCAGCCCCAGCATTTT	CASTGGVNQPQHF
NA	NA	TRBV28	TRBJ1-3	14	TGTGCCAGCGGCCTCGCGGGCTCTGGAAACACCATATATTTT	CASGLAGSGNTIYF
TRBD1	NA	TRBV7-9	TRBJ1-2	13	TGTGCCAGCAGCCAGCCGGGACAGAATGGCTACACCTTC	CASSQPGQNGYTF
NA	NA	TRBV23-1	TRBJ1-4	14	TGCGCCAGCAGTCCGGCAGGGGCAAGTGAAAAACTGTTTTTT	CASSPAGASEKLFF
NA	NA	TRBV7-2	TRBJ1-4	14	TGTGCCAGCAGCTTTCAATCTAGTAACGAAAAACTGTTTTTT	CASSFQSSNEKLFF
TRBD1	NA	TRBV5-1	TRBJ1-1	15	TGCGCCAGCAGCCTCGGGACTCCGGGACAGGGTGAAGCTTTCTTT	CASSLGTPGQGEAFF
NA	NA	TRBV11-2	TRBJ2-5	15	TGTGCCAGCAGCCTGCAGGGGCTCCTCCAAGAGACCCAGTACTTC	CASSLQGLLQETQYF
NA	NA	TRBV5-1	TRBJ2-2	14	TGCGCCAGCAGCCGCGAATCAGGGTCCGGGGAGCTGTTTTTT	CASSRESGSGELFF